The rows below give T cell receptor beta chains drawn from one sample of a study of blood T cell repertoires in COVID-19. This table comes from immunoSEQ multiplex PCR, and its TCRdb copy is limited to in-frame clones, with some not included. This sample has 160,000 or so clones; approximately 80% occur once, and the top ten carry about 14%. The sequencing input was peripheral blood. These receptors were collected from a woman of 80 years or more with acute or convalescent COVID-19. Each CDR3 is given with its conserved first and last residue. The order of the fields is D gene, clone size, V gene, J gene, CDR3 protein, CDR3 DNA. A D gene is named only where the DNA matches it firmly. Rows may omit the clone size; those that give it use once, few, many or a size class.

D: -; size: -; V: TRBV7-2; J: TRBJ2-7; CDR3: CASSLTRRYEQYF; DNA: TGTGCCAGCAGCTTAACCAGGCGCTACGAGCAGTACTTC
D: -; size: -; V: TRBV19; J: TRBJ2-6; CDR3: CASSIRTGYGANVLTF; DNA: TGTGCCAGTAGTATTAGAACAGGGTATGGGGCCAACGTCCTGACTTTC
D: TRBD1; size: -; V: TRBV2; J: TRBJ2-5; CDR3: CASSPGQGSRMGETQYF; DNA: TGTGCCAGCAGTCCGGGACAGGGCAGTAGGATGGGGGAGACCCAGTACTTC
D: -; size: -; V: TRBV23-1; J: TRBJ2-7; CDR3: CASSQWGREQDTYEQYF; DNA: TGCGCCAGCAGTCAATGGGGGCGTGAGCAGGACACCTACGAGCAGTACTTC
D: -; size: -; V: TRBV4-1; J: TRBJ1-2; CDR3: CASSQDRYGNYGYTF; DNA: TGCGCCAGCAGCCAAGATCGGTACGGTAACTATGGCTACACCTTC
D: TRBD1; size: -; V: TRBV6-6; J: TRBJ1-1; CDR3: CASSDQGAGSEAFF; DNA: TGTGCCAGCAGTGACCAGGGGGCAGGGTCTGAAGCTTTCTTT
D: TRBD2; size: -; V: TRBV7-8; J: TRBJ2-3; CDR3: CASSFTSGQTDTQYF; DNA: TGTGCCAGCAGCTTCACTAGCGGGCAGACAGATACGCAGTATTTT
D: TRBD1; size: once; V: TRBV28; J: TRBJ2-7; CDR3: CASGRQGTNEQYF; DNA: TGTGCCAGCGGGAGACAGGGGACCAACGAGCAGTACTTC
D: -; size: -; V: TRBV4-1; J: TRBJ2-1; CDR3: CASSQVWSGLYNEQFF; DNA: TGCGCCAGCAGCCAAGTGTGGAGCGGGCTATACAATGAGCAGTTCTTC
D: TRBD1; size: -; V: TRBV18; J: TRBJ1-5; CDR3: CASSPGQGPEPQHF; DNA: TGTGCCAGCTCACCGGGACAGGGGCCGGAGCCCCAGCATTTT
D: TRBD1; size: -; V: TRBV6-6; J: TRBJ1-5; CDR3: CASSFAFRGDQPQHF; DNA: TGTGCCAGCAGTTTCGCCTTCAGGGGGGATCAGCCCCAGCATTTT
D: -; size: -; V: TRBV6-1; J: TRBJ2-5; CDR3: CASSEAAGWGEETQYF; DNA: TGTGCCAGCAGTGAAGCGGCCGGATGGGGAGAAGAGACCCAGTACTTC
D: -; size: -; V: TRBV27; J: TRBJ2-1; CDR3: CATRRGLYNEQFF; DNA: TGTGCGACCCGGAGGGGGCTCTACAATGAGCAGTTCTTC
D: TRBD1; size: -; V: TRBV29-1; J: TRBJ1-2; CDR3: CSDTGEDGYTF; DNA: TGCAGCGACACAGGGGAGGATGGCTACACCTTC
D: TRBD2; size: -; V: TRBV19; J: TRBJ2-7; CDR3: CASSIAGTNYEQYF; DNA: TGTGCCAGTAGTATAGCCGGGACTAACTACGAGCAGTACTTC
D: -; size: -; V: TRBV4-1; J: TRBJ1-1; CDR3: CASSPGRLHTEAFF; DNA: TGCGCCAGCAGCCCAGGGCGCCTACACACTGAAGCTTTCTTT